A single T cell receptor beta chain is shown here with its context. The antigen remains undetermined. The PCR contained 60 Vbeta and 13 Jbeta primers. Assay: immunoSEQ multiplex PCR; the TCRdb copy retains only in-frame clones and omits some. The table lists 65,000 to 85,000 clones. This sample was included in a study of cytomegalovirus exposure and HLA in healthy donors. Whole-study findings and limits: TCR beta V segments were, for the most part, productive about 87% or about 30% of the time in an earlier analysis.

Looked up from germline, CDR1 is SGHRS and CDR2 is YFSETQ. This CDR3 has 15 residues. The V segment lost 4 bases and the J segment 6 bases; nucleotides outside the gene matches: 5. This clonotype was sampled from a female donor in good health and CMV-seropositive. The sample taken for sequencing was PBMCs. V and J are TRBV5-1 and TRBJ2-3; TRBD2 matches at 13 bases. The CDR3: CASSELAGGPDTQYF. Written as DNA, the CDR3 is TGCGCCAGCAGCGAACTAGCGGGGGGGCCGGATACGCAGTATTTT.